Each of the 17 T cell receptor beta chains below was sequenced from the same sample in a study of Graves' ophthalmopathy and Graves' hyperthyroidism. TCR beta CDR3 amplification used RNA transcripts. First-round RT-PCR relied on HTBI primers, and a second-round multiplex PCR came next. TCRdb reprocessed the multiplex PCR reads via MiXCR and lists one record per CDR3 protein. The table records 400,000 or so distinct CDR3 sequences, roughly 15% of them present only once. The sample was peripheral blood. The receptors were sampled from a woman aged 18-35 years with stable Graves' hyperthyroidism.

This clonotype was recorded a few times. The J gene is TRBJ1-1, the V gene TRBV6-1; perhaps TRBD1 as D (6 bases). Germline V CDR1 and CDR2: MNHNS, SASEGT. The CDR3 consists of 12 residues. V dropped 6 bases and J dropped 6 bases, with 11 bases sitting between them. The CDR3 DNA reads TGTGCCAGCAGAACAGGGTTCGCTGAAGCTTTCTTT. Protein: CASRTGFAEAFF.

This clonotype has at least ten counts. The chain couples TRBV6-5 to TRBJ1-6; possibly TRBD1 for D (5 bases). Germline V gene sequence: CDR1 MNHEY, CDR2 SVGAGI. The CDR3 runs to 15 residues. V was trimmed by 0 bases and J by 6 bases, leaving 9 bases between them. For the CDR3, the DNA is TGTGCCAGCAGTTACTCGCGGGGCTCTAATTCACCCCTCCACTTT. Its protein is CASSYSRGSNSPLHF.

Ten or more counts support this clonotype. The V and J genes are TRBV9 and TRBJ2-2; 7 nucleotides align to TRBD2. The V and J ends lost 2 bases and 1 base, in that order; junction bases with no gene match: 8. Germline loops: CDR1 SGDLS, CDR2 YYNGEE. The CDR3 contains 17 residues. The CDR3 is CASSVGGGNKNTGELFF. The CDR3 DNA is TGTGCCAGCAGCGTCGGCGGGGGAAACAAGAACACCGGGGAGCTGTTTTTT. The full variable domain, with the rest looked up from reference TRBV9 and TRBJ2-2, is DSGVTQTPKHLITATGQRVTLRCSPRSGDLSVYWYQQSLDQGLQFLIQYYNGEERAKGNILERFSAQQFPDLHSELNLSSLELGDSALYFCASSVGGGNKNTGELFFGEGSRLTVL.

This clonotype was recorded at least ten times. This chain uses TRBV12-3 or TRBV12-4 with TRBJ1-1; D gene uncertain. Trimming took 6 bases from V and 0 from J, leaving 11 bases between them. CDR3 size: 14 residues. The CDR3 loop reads CASSHPDMNTEAFF. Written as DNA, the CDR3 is TGTGCCAGCAGCCACCCGGATATGAACACTGAAGCTTTCTTT.

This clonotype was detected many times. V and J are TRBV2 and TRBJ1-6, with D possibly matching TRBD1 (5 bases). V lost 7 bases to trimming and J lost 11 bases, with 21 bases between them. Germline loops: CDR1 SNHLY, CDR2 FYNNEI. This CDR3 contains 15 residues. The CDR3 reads CASTGVGGISAPLHF. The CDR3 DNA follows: TGTGCCAGCACCGGAGTTGGGGGGATAAGCGCACCCCTCCACTTT.

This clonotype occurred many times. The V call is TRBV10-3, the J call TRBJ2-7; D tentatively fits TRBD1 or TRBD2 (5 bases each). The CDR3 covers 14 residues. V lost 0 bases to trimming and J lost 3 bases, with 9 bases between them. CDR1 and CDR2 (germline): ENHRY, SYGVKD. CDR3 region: CAISESGTRYEQYF. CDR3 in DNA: TGTGCCATCAGTGAGTCCGGGACCCGCTACGAGCAGTACTTC.

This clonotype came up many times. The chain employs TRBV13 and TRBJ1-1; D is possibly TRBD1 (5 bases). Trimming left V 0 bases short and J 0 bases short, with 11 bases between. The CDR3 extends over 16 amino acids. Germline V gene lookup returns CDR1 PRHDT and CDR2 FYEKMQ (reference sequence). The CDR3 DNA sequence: TGTGCCAGCAGCTTAGGGGGGGGATTTTTGAACACTGAAGCTTTCTTT. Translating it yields CASSLGGGFLNTEAFF.

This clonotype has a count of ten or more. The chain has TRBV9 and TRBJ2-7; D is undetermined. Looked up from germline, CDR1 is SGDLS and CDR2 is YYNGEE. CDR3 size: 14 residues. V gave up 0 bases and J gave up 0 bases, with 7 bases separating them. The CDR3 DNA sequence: TGTGCCAGCAGCGTAGACTCGCCCTCCTACGAGCAGTACTTC. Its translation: CASSVDSPSYEQYF.

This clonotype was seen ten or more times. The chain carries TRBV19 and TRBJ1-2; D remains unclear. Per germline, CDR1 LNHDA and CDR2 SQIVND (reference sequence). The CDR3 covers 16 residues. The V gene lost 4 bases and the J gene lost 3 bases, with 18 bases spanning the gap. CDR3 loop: CASSTPYRGSDYGYTF. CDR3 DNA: TGTGCCAGTAGTACGCCCTACCGAGGGTCAGACTATGGCTACACCTTC.

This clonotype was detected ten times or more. CDR3 nucleotide sequence: TGTGCCACCAGGGGAAGCAATCAGCCCCAGCATTTT. This encodes CATRGSNQPQHF. The genes are TRBV15 and TRBJ1-5, with no clear D. This CDR3 comprises 12 residues. V lost 6 bases to trimming and J lost 1 base, with 4 bases between them. The germline gives CDR1 LNHNV, CDR2 YYDKDF (reference sequence).

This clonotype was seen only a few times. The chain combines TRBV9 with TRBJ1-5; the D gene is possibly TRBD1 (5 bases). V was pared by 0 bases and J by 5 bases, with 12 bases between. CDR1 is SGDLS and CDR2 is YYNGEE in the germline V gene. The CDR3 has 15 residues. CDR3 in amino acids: CASSVDAGGYQPQHF. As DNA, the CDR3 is TGTGCCAGCAGCGTAGACGCCGGGGGATATCAGCCCCAGCATTTT.

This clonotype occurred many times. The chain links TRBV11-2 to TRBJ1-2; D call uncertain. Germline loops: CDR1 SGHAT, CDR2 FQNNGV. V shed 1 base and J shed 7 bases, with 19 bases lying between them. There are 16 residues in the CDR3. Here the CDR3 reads CASSLGVHSGIGGYTF. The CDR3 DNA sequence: TGTGCCAGCAGCTTAGGAGTACACTCAGGAATAGGTGGCTACACCTTC.

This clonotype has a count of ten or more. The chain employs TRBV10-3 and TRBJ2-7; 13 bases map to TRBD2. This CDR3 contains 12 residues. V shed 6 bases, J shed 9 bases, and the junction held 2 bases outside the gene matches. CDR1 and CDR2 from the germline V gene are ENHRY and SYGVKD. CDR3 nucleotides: TGTGCCATCAGGACTAGCGGGGGGTCGCAGTACTTC. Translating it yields CAIRTSGGSQYF.

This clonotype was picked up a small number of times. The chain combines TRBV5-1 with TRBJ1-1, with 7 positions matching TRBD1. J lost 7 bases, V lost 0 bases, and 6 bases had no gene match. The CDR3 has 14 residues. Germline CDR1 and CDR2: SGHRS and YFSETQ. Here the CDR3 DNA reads TGCGCCAGCAGCTTGGGACAGGGTTATGGTGAAGCTTTCTTT. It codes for CASSLGQGYGEAFF.

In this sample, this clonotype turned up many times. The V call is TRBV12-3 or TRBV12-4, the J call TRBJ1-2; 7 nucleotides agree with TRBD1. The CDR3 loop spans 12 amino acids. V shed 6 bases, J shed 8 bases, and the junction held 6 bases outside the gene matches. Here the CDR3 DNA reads TGTGCCAGCAGCCCGGACAGGCAGGGCTACACCTTC. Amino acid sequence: CASSPDRQGYTF.

CDR3 nucleotides: TGTGCCAGCAGTTACTCCACCGGACCTTTTTCTGGAAACACCATATATTTT. As protein: CASSYSTGPFSGNTIYF. V gene TRBV11-2 combines with J gene TRBJ1-3; D unclear. The CDR3 is 17 residues long. Deletions cut 6 bases from V and 1 base from J, with 19 bases between. Germline CDR1 and CDR2: SGHAT and FQNNGV.

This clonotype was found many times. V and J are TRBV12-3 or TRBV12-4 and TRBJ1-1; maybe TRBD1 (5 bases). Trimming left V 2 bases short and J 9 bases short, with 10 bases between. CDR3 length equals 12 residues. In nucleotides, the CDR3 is TGTGCCAGCAGTTTAAGGAGGGGCCAAGCTTTCTTT. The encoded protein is CASSLRRGQAFF.